This T cell receptor beta chain was profiled in a study of cytomegalovirus exposure and HLA in healthy donors. It was with 60 Vbeta and 13 Jbeta primers that the PCR ran. Using immunoSEQ multiplex PCR, the repertoire was profiled, and TCRdb retains in-frame clones only, with some absent. The table shows 160,000 or so clones, with 80% to 90% occurring only once. This clone was seen a single time. The CDR3 runs to 15 residues. Germline values: CDR1 MNHNS, CDR2 SASEGT. Trimming pared 2 bases from V and 5 bases from J, leaving 10 bases between. The chain combines TRBV6-1 with TRBJ1-6; no reliable D call. The sample was PBMCs. This TCR was sampled from a woman between 18 and 30 years old in good health and CMV-seropositive. The CDR3 loop reads CASSESRYHNSPLHF. CDR3 bases: TGTGCCAGCAGTGAATCTCGGTACCATAATTCACCCCTCCACTTT.